Shown below are 32 T cell receptor beta chains from a single sample sequenced in a study of PD-1 and CTLA-4 blockade in melanoma. Profiled with immunoSEQ multiplex PCR; TCRdb holds only in-frame clones, not every one. The sample yields 15,000 to 20,000 clones, 70% to 80% seen once. Sequenced here: CD8+ T cells from peripheral blood, sampled from a patient given anti-PD-1 treatment. All receptors come from a human donor with melanoma.

The chain employs TRBV9 and TRBJ1-6; weak D call: TRBD1 (5 bases). Deletions cut 3 bases from V and 10 bases from J, with 17 bases between. Looked up from germline, CDR1 is SGDLS and CDR2 is YYNGEE. This CDR3 is built from 15 residues. The CDR3 nucleotides are TGTGCCAGCAGCGCGACTCTGGGGCAGGGATCACCCCTCCACTTT. Protein product: CASSATLGQGSPLHF.

This chain uses TRBV19 with TRBJ1-1; 12 bases match TRBD1. V dropped 4 bases and J dropped 2; count of bases not matched to a gene: 5. The CDR3 has 16 amino acids. Germline assignment: CDR1 LNHDA and CDR2 SQIVND (reference sequence). CDR3 in DNA: TGTGCCAGTAGTAGGGACAGGGGGCTTGGAAACACTGAAGCTTTCTTT. This translates into CASSRDRGLGNTEAFF.

This chain links TRBV5-6 with TRBJ2-1; the D gene is possibly TRBD1 (6 bases). Germline CDR1 reads SGHDT; CDR2 reads YYEEEE. V was pared by 0 bases and J by 10 bases, with 11 bases between. The CDR3 is 13 residues long. In nucleotides, the CDR3 is TGTGCCAGCAGCTTGGCCGCAGGGGAAGAGCAGTTCTTC. Its translation is CASSLAAGEEQFF.

This clone was counted between two and nine times. This chain joins TRBV28 and TRBJ2-1; D is unclear. V lost 1 base to trimming and J lost 1 base, with 11 bases between them. The CDR3 contains 16 residues. Germline V lookup: CDR1 MDHEN, CDR2 SYDVKM. The CDR3 here is CASSLSGFSSYNEQFF. For the CDR3, the DNA is TGTGCCAGCAGTTTATCTGGGTTTTCGTCCTACAATGAGCAGTTCTTC.

A remark on this clone: Its ends do not fully match the called genes, so a read error is possible. The chain's CDR3 is CASGLGSPPAF. CDR3 coding DNA: TGTGCTAGTGGTTTGGGGTCCCCCCCCGCCTTC. The rearrangement links TRBV12-5 to TRBJ2-4; the D is unclear. Germline lookup yields CDR1 LGHNT and CDR2 FRNRAP. The CDR3 contains 11 residues.

The DNA for the CDR3 is TGTGCCTCCTCGAGTGGCTATGGCTACACCTTC. Protein sequence: CASSSGYGYTF. This chain links TRBV5-4 with TRBJ1-2; D is unresolved. The CDR3 consists of 11 residues. Between the trimmed V and J ends, which lost 10 bases and 4 bases, there was a span of 11 bases. Germline CDR1 and CDR2: SGHNT and YYREEE (reference sequence).

V usage is TRBV19 and J usage is TRBJ1-2; the match to TRBD1 covers 10 bases. With V trimmed by 4 bases and J by 8 bases, 7 bases remained unmatched. CDR1 and CDR2 (germline): LNHDA, SQIVND (reference sequence). CDR3 size: 14 residues. The CDR3 protein is CASSTGQGVGGYTF. CDR3 in DNA: TGTGCCAGTAGTACCGGACAGGGGGTGGGCGGCTACACCTTC.

This clone is a singleton in its sample. The rearrangement uses TRBV13 and TRBJ1-1, with 8 bases fitting TRBD1. Trimming took 2 bases from V and 4 from J; bases not matched to a gene: 12. CDR3 size: 17 residues. Germline-derived CDR1 and CDR2 are PRHDT and FYEKMQ (reference sequence). The CDR3 loop is CASSLRRLKDRATEAFF. The CDR3 DNA reads as TGTGCCAGCAGCTTAAGGCGTCTCAAGGACAGGGCCACTGAAGCTTTCTTT.

The chain carries TRBV10-3 and TRBJ2-2; a possible D gene is TRBD1 (5 bases). The V end was cut by 5 bases, the J end by 3 bases, with 16 bases between. The germline gives CDR1 ENHRY, CDR2 SYGVKD. There are 16 residues in the CDR3. The CDR3: CAISPKGVTDTGELFF. Written as DNA, the CDR3 is TGTGCCATCAGTCCGAAAGGGGTAACGGACACCGGGGAGCTGTTTTTT.

The chain has TRBV27 and TRBJ1-6, with D possibly being TRBD1 (5 bases). The CDR3 is made up of 16 amino acids. The germline V and J ends were trimmed by 5 bases and 0 bases, with 11 bases remaining between them. Looked up from germline, CDR1 is MNHEY and CDR2 is SMNVEV (reference sequence). For the CDR3, the DNA is TGTGCCAGCAGTGAAGGACATCCCTCCTATAATTCACCCCTCCACTTT. Its translation is CASSEGHPSYNSPLHF.

The V gene is TRBV10-3, the J gene TRBJ1-5; D gene unclear. This CDR3 is built from 16 residues. With 3 bases removed from V and 1 base from J, the gap between germline ends came to 13 bases. Germline V gene data show CDR1 as ENHRY and CDR2 as SYGVKD. The CDR3 coding sequence is TGTGCCATCAGTGAACGGGGTTCGGGGAGCAATCAGCCCCAGCATTTT. Protein: CAISERGSGSNQPQHF.

The rearrangement links TRBV5-6 to TRBJ1-1; the D is unclear. Germline V gene data show CDR1 as SGHDT and CDR2 as YYEEEE. CDR3 length equals 14 residues. The V end lost 4 bases, the J end lost 5 bases, and 15 bases lay between the germline ends. The CDR3 sequence is CASSRWTPGTEAFF. The DNA of the CDR3 is TGTGCCAGCAGCCGGTGGACTCCAGGTACTGAAGCTTTCTTT.

This clone was seen more than once but under ten times. This rearrangement joins TRBV6-5 to TRBJ1-1; no clear D gene. V was trimmed by 6 bases and J by 4 bases, leaving 12 bases between them. In germline, CDR1 is MNHEY, CDR2 SVGAGI. The CDR3 covers 13 residues. The CDR3 loop is CASRTQGSTEAFF. The CDR3 nucleotides read TGTGCCAGCAGGACCCAAGGGAGCACTGAAGCTTTCTTT.

This chain connects TRBV5-1 to TRBJ1-2; 10 bases agree with TRBD1. Germline V CDR1 and CDR2: SGHRS, YFSETQ. Germline trimming cut 4 bases from V and 3 bases from J; bases unmatched to any gene: 3. This CDR3 has 14 amino acids. CDR3 region: CASSPGTGDYGYTF. CDR3 nucleotides: TGCGCCAGCAGCCCCGGGACAGGGGACTATGGCTACACCTTC.

This clone was found a few times. The rearrangement uses TRBV7-2 and TRBJ2-7, with 9 bases fitting TRBD1. Germline V CDR1 and CDR2: SGHTA, FQGNSA. V shed 4 bases, J shed 1 base, and the junction held 8 bases outside the gene matches. The CDR3 contains 16 residues. CDR3 sequence reads: CASSSLDRGGSYEQYF. The CDR3 DNA reads TGTGCCAGCAGCTCCCTGGACAGGGGAGGATCCTACGAGCAGTACTTC.

There are a few counts of this clone. This sequence joins TRBV25-1 and TRBJ1-1; D is unresolved. Trimming took 4 bases from V and 3 from J, leaving 15 bases between them. Germline values: CDR1 MGHDK, CDR2 SYGVNS. CDR3 length: 15 amino acids. The DNA for the CDR3 is TGTGCCAGCAGTGGGTTATTATCAGAAGACACTGAAGCTTTCTTT. Translation gives CASSGLLSEDTEAFF. Looking up the rest from reference TRBV25-1 and TRBJ1-1 gives the full variable domain: EADIYQTPRYLVIGTGKKITLECSQTMGHDKMYWYQQDPGMELHLIHYSYGVNSTEKGDLSSESTVSRIRTEHFPLTLESARPSHTSQYLCASSGLLSEDTEAFFGQGTRLTVV.

The chain recombines TRBV27 with TRBJ2-1; D is undetermined. V lost 5 bases and J lost 6, with 14 bases in between. Germline CDR1 and CDR2: MNHEY and SMNVEV (reference sequence). The CDR3 is made up of 14 amino acids. CDR3 sequence (DNA): TGTGCCAGCAGTGCAGCACTGAGGCGCAATGAGCAGTTCTTC. Translating it yields CASSAALRRNEQFF.

This clone was counted once. V is TRBV30 and J is TRBJ2-7; TRBD1 is a possible D gene (6 bases). The CDR3 covers 14 residues. CDR1 GTSNPN and CDR2 SVGIG come from the germline V gene (reference sequence). V shed 1 base and J shed 2 bases, with 12 bases lying between them. CDR3 loop: CAWSGEWTAYEQYF. CDR3 nucleotide sequence: TGTGCCTGGAGTGGCGAATGGACAGCCTACGAGCAGTACTTC. The whole variable domain, filled in from reference TRBV30 and TRBJ2-7, reads SQTIHQWPATLVQPVGSPLSLECTVEGTSNPNLYWYRQAAGRGLQLLFYSVGIGQISSEVPQNLSASRPQDRQFILSSKKLLLSDSGFYLCAWSGEWTAYEQYFGPGTRLTVT.

This clone was counted a few times. This chain connects TRBV11-2 to TRBJ2-3; D gene ambiguous. Per germline, CDR1 SGHAT and CDR2 FQNNGV. Deletions cut 5 bases from V and 3 bases from J, with 6 bases between. This CDR3 has 12 amino acids. CDR3 protein: CASSRWTDTQYF. The CDR3 DNA is TGTGCCAGCAGCCGATGGACAGATACGCAGTATTTT.

The chain uses TRBV10-3 and TRBJ2-7, with a tentative D call TRBD2 (5 bases). The CDR3 has 14 residues. With 3 bases removed from V and 4 bases from J, the gap between germline ends came to 13 bases. In germline, CDR1 is ENHRY, CDR2 SYGVKD. The CDR3 sequence: CAISDAGRSYEQYF. CDR3 DNA sequence: TGTGCCATCAGTGACGCGGGCCGATCTTACGAGCAGTACTTC.

The chain recombines TRBV7-9 with TRBJ1-5, with D tentatively TRBD1 (6 bases). Trimming cost V 4 bases and J 5 bases, with 12 bases left between them. This CDR3 has 14 amino acids. Germline V lookup: CDR1 SEHNR, CDR2 FQNEAQ (reference sequence). CDR3 in amino acids: CASSSKTGDQPQHF. CDR3 coding DNA: TGTGCCAGCAGCTCTAAGACAGGAGATCAGCCCCAGCATTTT.

This clone was observed a few times. The chain has TRBV6-6 and TRBJ1-5; 7 bases map to TRBD1. The CDR3 loop spans 15 amino acids. The trim removed 7 bases at V and 1 base at J, leaving 7 bases unmatched. Germline CDR1 is MNHNY and CDR2 is SVGAGI (reference sequence). CDR3 amino acids: CASTSTGKSNQPQHF. Written as DNA, the CDR3 is TGTGCCAGCACCTCGACAGGGAAGAGCAATCAGCCCCAGCATTTT.

The J gene is TRBJ2-5, the V gene TRBV7-8, with 7 bases fitting TRBD2. Germline values: CDR1 SGHVS, CDR2 FQNEAQ. J lost 7 bases, V lost 6 bases, and 17 bases had no gene match. The CDR3 runs 16 residues. CDR3: CASSDQWRGTWGTQYF. DNA of the CDR3: TGTGCCAGCAGTGATCAATGGCGGGGGACCTGGGGGACCCAGTACTTC.

This clone has only a few counts. The chain recombines TRBV4-1 with TRBJ2-7; D gene unclear. Germline lookup yields CDR1 MGHRA and CDR2 YSYEKL. This CDR3 region has 15 residues. V lost 1 base and J lost 2, with 12 bases in between. The chain's CDR3 is CASSQGKAATYEQYF. CDR3 sequence (DNA): TGCGCCAGCAGCCAAGGCAAAGCAGCAACCTACGAGCAGTACTTC.

The V and J genes are TRBV29-1 and TRBJ1-1, with 9 bases aligning to TRBD1. The CDR3 sequence is 13 residues long. V lost 7 bases to trimming and J lost 1 base; unmatched junction nucleotides: 4. Germline lookup yields CDR1 SQVTM and CDR2 ANQGSEA. CDR3 DNA sequence: TGCAGCGGCCTACAGGGGGCGAACACTGAAGCTTTCTTT. Protein product: CSGLQGANTEAFF.

By share, this clone counts as large. The chain joins TRBV19 to TRBJ1-1; D is possibly TRBD1 (6 bases). V was cut by 5 bases and J by 4 bases, with 14 bases left in between. CDR3 length: 14 residues. Per the germline V gene, CDR1 is LNHDA and CDR2 is SQIVND (reference sequence). This CDR3 is CASSLRGGITEAFF. The CDR3 DNA follows: TGTGCCAGTAGTCTTCGTGGGGGCATCACTGAAGCTTTCTTT. Variable domain in full (rest from reference TRBV19 and TRBJ1-1): DGGITQSPKYLFRKEGQNVTLSCEQNLNHDAMYWYRQDPGQGLRLIYYSQIVNDFQKGDIAEGYSVSREKKESFPLTVTSAQKNPTAFYLCASSLRGGITEAFFGQGTRLTVV.

This clone was counted between two and nine times. V and J are TRBV12-3 or TRBV12-4 and TRBJ2-1; a weak D match, TRBD1 (5 bases). The CDR3 is 10 amino acids. V lost 6 bases to trimming and J lost 8 bases, with 5 bases between them. Here the CDR3 DNA reads TGTGCCAGCAGGGGGCATGAGCAGTTCTTC. Its translation is CASRGHEQFF.

The chain carries TRBV7-8 and TRBJ1-5; 7 nucleotides agree with TRBD1. CDR3 length: 16 amino acids. Trimming removed 4 bases from V and 0 bases from J; junction bases left unmatched: 6. The germline V gene has CDR1 SGHVS and CDR2 FQNEAQ. The CDR3 loop reads CASSSTGWGSNQPQHF. CDR3 nucleotide sequence: TGTGCCAGCAGCTCGACAGGGTGGGGTAGCAATCAGCCCCAGCATTTT.

This clone was counted between two and nine times. This chain links TRBV4-1 with TRBJ2-7; 9 nucleotides agree with TRBD2. The V and J ends lost 3 bases and 5 bases, in that order; junction bases with no gene match: 8. CDR3 length equals 15 residues. The germline V gene has CDR1 MGHRA and CDR2 YSYEKL. CDR3 coding DNA: TGCGCCAGCAGCCAGACTAGCGGAGGGCACAACGAGCAGTACTTC. This sequence encodes CASSQTSGGHNEQYF.

The genes are TRBV4-1 and TRBJ2-7; D is tentatively TRBD1 or TRBD2 (5 bases each). V lost 3 bases, J lost 2 bases, and 14 bases lay in between. The CDR3 extends over 15 amino acids. Germline lookup yields CDR1 MGHRA and CDR2 YSYEKL. CDR3 region: CASSQAGTSTYEQYF. CDR3 bases: TGCGCCAGCAGCCAGGCCGGGACCTCCACCTACGAGCAGTACTTC.

V and J are TRBV29-1 and TRBJ1-1; D is uncertain. The germline CDR1 and CDR2 sequences are SQVTM and ANQGSEA. The CDR3 runs 12 residues. V was shortened by 6 bases and J by 10 bases, with 18 bases between the two germline ends. The CDR3 DNA reads TGCAGCGTAGAAAAGCCCGGTGAGGGAGCTTTCTTT. It translates to CSVEKPGEGAFF.

CDR3 sequence (DNA): TGTGCCAGCAGCTTATCCAGGGGGGCCAACGTCCTGACTTTC. Amino acid sequence: CASSLSRGANVLTF. This chain links TRBV7-2 with TRBJ2-6; D remains ambiguous. CDR1 is SGHTA and CDR2 is FQGNSA in the germline V gene. CDR3 length: 14 amino acids. Trimming took off 2 bases at V and 4 bases at J, with 6 bases between the two ends.